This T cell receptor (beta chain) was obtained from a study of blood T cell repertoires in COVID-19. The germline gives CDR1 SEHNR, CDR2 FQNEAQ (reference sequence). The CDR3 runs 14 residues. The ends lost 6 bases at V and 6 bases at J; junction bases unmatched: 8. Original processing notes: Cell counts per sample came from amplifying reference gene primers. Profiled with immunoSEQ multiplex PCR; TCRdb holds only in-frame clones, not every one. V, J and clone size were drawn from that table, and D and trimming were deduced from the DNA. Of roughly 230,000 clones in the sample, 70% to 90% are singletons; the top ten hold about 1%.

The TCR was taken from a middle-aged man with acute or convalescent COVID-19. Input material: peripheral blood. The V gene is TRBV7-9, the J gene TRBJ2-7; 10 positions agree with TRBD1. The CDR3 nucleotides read TGTGCCAGCAGTTCCGGACAGGGGGGGCGCGAGCAGTACTTC. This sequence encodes CASSSGQGGREQYF.